This T cell receptor (beta chain) was identified in a study of response to subunit inactivated influenza vaccine. Each CDR3 protein gets one entry after TCRdb re-called the RT-PCR reads with MiXCR. The sample lists about 570,000 distinct CDR3 sequences, roughly 12% seen once, with approximately 11% in the top ten. Germline CDR1 LGHDT, CDR2 YNNKEL (reference sequence). There are 14 residues in the CDR3. V was cut by 3 bases and J by 1 base, with 7 bases left in between. These same records also appear under a second study, on T cells expressing NK-cell markers. From that paper: For TCR beta, cDNA was produced by 5'RACE template switching with UMIs. Several donors showed these clonotypes also leading the CD3+CD56-NKG2C+ fraction. Expanded NKG2C+ T cell clones had unclear HCMV specificity.

The chain has TRBV3-1 and TRBJ1-3; the D is unclear. Sequenced material: PBMCs from blood, taken on the day of vaccination. The sequence was collected from a man over 45 who received an inactivated influenza vaccine. As DNA, the CDR3 is TGTGCCAGCAGCCAGAGGTTATCTGGAAACACCATATATTTT. It translates to CASSQRLSGNTIYF.